The source of this T cell receptor (beta chain) is a study of blood T cell repertoires in COVID-19. As for the study in general: The United States, Italy and Spain were the sources of the acute and convalescent COVID-19 samples. PBMCs, B-cell-depleted T cells, or T cells were the source of the cDNA or gDNA that made up the material.

Per the original methods: Reference gene primer amplification in the assay estimated nucleated cell counts. Clones were sequenced by immunoSEQ multiplex PCR, and TCRdb holds only the in-frame ones, with some missing. V, J and clone size were drawn from that table, and D and trimming were deduced from the DNA. This table holds 150,000 or so clones, just under 85% found once. The CDR3 loop spans 17 amino acids. Germline V gene sequence: CDR1 LGHNA, CDR2 YSLEER. V was pared by 2 bases and J by 0 bases, with 14 bases between. The V and J genes are TRBV4-3 and TRBJ2-1; D uncertain. Sequenced: peripheral blood. The sequence came from a man in his forties or fifties who had recovered from COVID-19. Written as DNA, the CDR3 is TGCGCCAGCAGCCAACGATTTGTGAGGAGCTCCTACAATGAGCAGTTCTTC. This gives the protein CASSQRFVRSSYNEQFF.